The rows below give T cell receptor beta chains drawn from one sample of a study of blood T cell repertoires in COVID-19. Repertoires were generated with immunoSEQ multiplex PCR, while TCRdb's copy carries only in-frame clones and drops some. The sample lists fewer than 100,000 clones; around 86% were seen once. Sequenced input: peripheral blood. Every receptor here comes from a human donor in a cohort sampled during active COVID-19. Each CDR3 is given with its conserved first and last residue. The D gene is left open where the match is weak. A clone size is listed for some rows: how often the clone was seen (once, few, many), or a class if it is expanded.

>TRBV7-3|TRBJ1-2|.|.
CASSTPANYGYTF
TGTGCCAGCAGCACACCTGCTAACTATGGCTACACCTTC
>TRBV29-1|TRBJ1-2|.|TRBD1
CSPGQGVYGYTF
TGCAGCCCCGGACAGGGAGTTTATGGCTACACCTTC
>TRBV5-1|TRBJ2-1|.|TRBD2
CASSQLAGGPNEQFF
TGCGCCAGCAGCCAACTAGCGGGGGGACCCAATGAGCAGTTCTTC
>TRBV3-1/TRBV3-2|TRBJ1-1|.|.
CASSQRAEAFF
TGTGCCAGCAGCCAACGCGCGGAAGCTTTCTTT
>TRBV24-1|TRBJ2-3|.|TRBD2
CATSDPGGPDTQYF
TGTGCCACCAGTGACCCGGGGGGGCCGGATACGCAGTATTTT
>TRBV7-9|TRBJ2-7|.|TRBD1
CASSSRDRMYYEQYF
TGTGCCAGCAGCTCCCGGGACAGGATGTACTACGAGCAGTACTTC
>TRBV10-1|TRBJ2-2|.|.
CASSAGTGELFF
TGCGCCAGCAGTGCCGGCACCGGGGAGCTGTTTTTT
>TRBV14|TRBJ2-1|.|TRBD2
CASSQVLSGGRDEQFF
TGTGCCAGCAGCCAAGTTTTGAGCGGGGGGAGGGATGAGCAGTTCTTC
>TRBV19|TRBJ1-5|few|.
CASSIGYGQPQHF
TGTGCCAGTAGTATAGGATACGGTCAGCCCCAGCATTTT
>TRBV3-1/TRBV3-2|TRBJ2-5|.|TRBD1
CASSRNQGAGETQYF
TGTGCCAGCAGCCGGAATCAGGGGGCAGGGGAGACCCAGTACTTC
>TRBV19|TRBJ1-1|.|.
CASSIRQMNTEAFF
TGTGCCAGTAGTATCAGGCAGATGAACACTGAAGCTTTCTTT
>TRBV5-1|TRBJ2-7|.|.
CASGGGGIYEQYF
TGCGCCAGCGGTGGTGGCGGAATCTACGAGCAGTACTTC
>TRBV5-8|TRBJ2-5|.|TRBD1
CAAAPGQTFQETQYF
TGTGCCGCAGCTCCGGGACAGACCTTCCAAGAGACCCAGTACTTC
>TRBV5-1|TRBJ2-1|few|TRBD1
CASSWTGPLYNEQFF
TGCGCCAGCAGCTGGACAGGGCCCTTGTACAATGAGCAGTTCTTC
>TRBV29-1|TRBJ2-7|.|TRBD1
CSVGDRDKQYF
TGCAGCGTTGGGGACAGGGACAAGCAGTACTTC
>TRBV30|TRBJ1-2|.|TRBD1
CAWSVPGGRNYGYTF
TGTGCCTGGAGTGTACCAGGGGGCCGTAACTATGGCTACACCTTC
>TRBV10-3|TRBJ1-1|.|.
CAISDPKTGNTEAFF
TGTGCCATCAGTGACCCGAAGACAGGGAACACTGAAGCTTTCTTT
>TRBV9|TRBJ1-5|few|.
CASTRGASNQPQHF
TGTGCCAGCACCCGGGGGGCTAGCAATCAGCCCCAGCATTTT
>TRBV29-1|TRBJ2-5|.|TRBD1
CSAPDRGNQETQYF
TGCAGCGCTCCTGACAGGGGGAATCAAGAGACCCAGTACTTC
>TRBV5-8|TRBJ2-3|.|.
CASSLGTGDTQYF
TGTGCCAGCAGCTTGGGAACGGGGGATACGCAGTATTTT
>TRBV5-1|TRBJ1-2|few|.
CASSLDSYGYTF
TGCGCCAGCAGCTTGGACAGCTATGGCTACACCTTC
>TRBV19|TRBJ1-5|.|.
CASSGRAVNQPQHF
TGTGCCAGTTCCGGCAGGGCTGTCAATCAGCCCCAGCATTTT
>TRBV19|TRBJ2-6|.|.
CASSELSSGANVLTF
TGTGCCAGTAGTGAGTTGAGCTCTGGGGCCAACGTCCTGACTTTC
>TRBV28|TRBJ2-5|.|TRBD1
CASTAVDRFQETQYF
TGTGCCAGCACCGCCGTGGACAGGTTCCAAGAGACCCAGTACTTC
>TRBV18|TRBJ2-3|.|.
CASSPGDGRDTQYF
TGTGCCAGCTCCCCCGGCGATGGGAGGGATACGCAGTATTTT
>TRBV2|TRBJ2-1|.|TRBD1
CASSGQGVYNEQFF
TGTGCCAGCAGTGGACAGGGGGTCTACAATGAGCAGTTCTTC
>TRBV2|TRBJ1-4|.|TRBD1
CASSGTGAEKLFF
TGTGCCAGCAGTGGAACAGGGGCTGAAAAACTGTTTTTT
>TRBV4-1|TRBJ2-6|.|.
CASSSTGLGANVLTF
TGCGCCAGCAGCTCTACAGGGCTAGGGGCCAACGTCCTGACTTTC
>TRBV29-1|TRBJ2-3|.|TRBD1
CSVDRDDTDTQYF
TGCAGCGTCGACAGGGACGATACAGATACGCAGTATTTT
>TRBV5-8|TRBJ1-5|.|.
CASSLLRHSNQPQHF
TGTGCCAGCAGCTTGCTCAGGCATAGCAATCAGCCCCAGCATTTT
>TRBV5-6|TRBJ1-4|.|TRBD1
CASRSGGEGEKLFF
TGTGCCAGCAGATCAGGGGGCGAGGGTGAAAAACTGTTTTTT
>TRBV6-5|TRBJ1-2|.|.
CASSLSRAPVGYTF
TGTGCCAGCAGCCTATCCCGCGCACCTGTTGGCTACACCTTC
>TRBV29-1|TRBJ2-3|.|.
CSVTGRGPLGDTQYF
TGCAGCGTGACTGGGAGAGGGCCGCTCGGAGATACGCAGTATTTT
>TRBV6-6|TRBJ2-7|.|.
CASSYSAGYGEQYF
TGTGCCAGCAGTTACTCGGCAGGGTACGGAGAGCAGTACTTC
>TRBV5-1|TRBJ2-7|.|.
CASSLDRAIGSYEQYF
TGCGCCAGCAGCTTGGACAGGGCGATTGGGTCCTACGAGCAGTACTTC
>TRBV2|TRBJ2-7|.|TRBD1
CASIFPTGGYEQYF
TGTGCCAGCATATTTCCCACAGGGGGCTACGAGCAGTACTTC
>TRBV5-8|TRBJ2-1|once|TRBD2
CASSHRWGLVSNEQFF
TGTGCCAGCAGCCATAGGTGGGGACTAGTAAGTAATGAGCAGTTCTTC
>TRBV14|TRBJ2-7|.|.
CASSYGGDSYEQYF
TGTGCCAGCAGCTACGGAGGAGACTCCTACGAGCAGTACTTC
>TRBV5-3|TRBJ1-1|once|.
CARSGGMLHTEAFF
TGTGCCAGAAGCGGAGGCATGTTGCACACTGAAGCTTTCTTT
>TRBV18|TRBJ1-2|.|.
CASSPASGVFDYGYTF
TGTGCCAGCTCACCGGCCTCGGGGGTTTTTGACTATGGCTACACCTTC
>TRBV5-8|TRBJ2-1|.|TRBD1
CASSSGTGVNNEQFF
TGTGCCAGCAGCTCCGGGACAGGGGTGAACAATGAGCAGTTCTTC
>TRBV30|TRBJ1-1|.|.
CASDSSSLGMNTEAFF
TGTGCCTCGGACAGCTCATCGCTGGGCATGAACACTGAAGCTTTCTTT
>TRBV5-1|TRBJ2-3|.|TRBD2
CASRIGLAGGTDTQYF
TGCGCCAGCAGAATCGGACTAGCGGGGGGCACAGATACGCAGTATTTT
>TRBV5-4|TRBJ2-2|.|.
CASSSRSTNTGELFF
TGTGCCAGCAGCTCCCGGTCCACGAACACCGGGGAGCTGTTTTTT
>TRBV6-5|TRBJ2-1|.|.
CASSHRDSSDEQFF
TGTGCCAGCAGTCACCGGGACTCGAGTGATGAGCAGTTCTTC
>TRBV5-1|TRBJ2-5|.|.
CASSMQGNRETQYF
TGCGCCAGCAGCATGCAGGGGAATCGGGAGACCCAGTACTTC
>TRBV7-2|TRBJ2-7|.|TRBD1
CASSRTGNSYEQYF
TGTGCCAGCAGCCGGACAGGGAACTCCTACGAGCAGTACTTC
>TRBV24-1|TRBJ1-2|.|.
CATSDSGAGRDYGYTF
TGTGCCACCAGTGATTCAGGCGCAGGTCGAGACTATGGCTACACCTTC
>TRBV12-3/TRBV12-4|TRBJ2-1|.|TRBD1
CASSLGTGFEQFF
TGTGCCAGCAGTTTAGGGACAGGGTTTGAGCAGTTCTTC
>TRBV5-1|TRBJ2-3|.|.
CASSSRGGTDTQYF
TGCGCCAGCAGCTCCCGTGGGGGGACAGATACGCAGTATTTT
>TRBV10-3|TRBJ2-6|.|.
CAISATAPGANVLTF
TGTGCCATCAGCGCGACAGCGCCGGGGGCCAACGTCCTGACTTTC
>TRBV12-3/TRBV12-4|TRBJ1-1|few|.
CASSYPRETEAFF
TGTGCCAGCAGTTACCCCAGGGAAACTGAAGCTTTCTTT
>TRBV27|TRBJ1-1|.|.
CASSSAGVDGTEAFF
TGTGCCAGCAGTTCTGCAGGGGTAGATGGCACTGAAGCTTTCTTT
>TRBV19|TRBJ2-7|.|.
CASSIGLIDEQYF
TGTGCCAGTAGTATAGGACTAATCGACGAGCAGTACTTC
>TRBV19|TRBJ2-1|.|TRBD1
CASSQLGTGNEQFF
TGTGCCAGTAGTCAACTTGGGACAGGGAATGAGCAGTTCTTC
>TRBV7-9|TRBJ1-4|.|.
CASSIQGWEKLFF
TGTGCCAGCAGCATACAGGGTTGGGAAAAACTGTTTTTT
>TRBV29-1|TRBJ1-1|.|TRBD1
CSVWDRRGTEAFF
TGCAGCGTTTGGGACAGGAGGGGGACTGAAGCTTTCTTT
>TRBV7-8|TRBJ1-1|once|.
CASSLVAGEGTEAFF
TGTGCCAGCAGCTTAGTGGCAGGGGAGGGGACTGAAGCTTTCTTT
>TRBV6-6|TRBJ1-2|.|.
CASTYGGNYGYTF
TGTGCCAGCACCTACGGGGGGAACTATGGCTACACCTTC
>TRBV4-2|TRBJ2-3|few|TRBD2
CASSTTEAGGTDTQYF
TGTGCCAGCAGCACCACCGAAGCGGGGGGCACAGATACGCAGTATTTT